Sequencing of this TCR beta chain was carried out in a study of monozygotic twins with inflammatory bowel disease. Points from the study as a whole: Especially with disease activity, IBD patients had fewer clonotypes in common with others than healthy twins did. The data did not back a single strong IBD-associated clonotype or signal. No detectable difference in repertoire similarity separated concordant from discordant twins, possibly as a result of limited power.

Germline values: CDR1 LGHNA, CDR2 YSLEER. This CDR3 is built from 15 residues. Of note for this clonotype: The target antigen is unknown.

The RNA usage for each TCR library was 3500 ng of total RNA. From the 5' RACE reads, TCRdb lists one entry per CDR3 protein and no DNA. The table counts nearly 450,000 distinct CDR3 sequences; 2% to 2.5% lies in the top ten. The sample consisted of blood. The clonotype originates from a human donor with ulcerative colitis or Crohn's disease, or a healthy co-twin of an affected twin (not recorded which). V and J are TRBV4-3 and TRBJ2-3. This CDR3 is CASSQDRLNTDTQYF.